This T cell receptor (beta chain) is from a study of shared clonotypes between healthy human individuals. Study results and limitations: Sorted-subset samples were not fully sequenced, rarefaction indicated.

Data came from immunoSEQ multiplex PCR; TCRdb stores just in-frame clones and leaves some out. The table shows over 300,000 clones, with roughly 87% occurring only once. Comment on this clone: Its matching antigen is unknown.

The CDR3 has 12 amino acids. Trimming stripped 4 bases from V and 6 bases from J, with 8 bases between. CDR1 and CDR2 (germline): MDHEN, SYDVKM. This sequence joins TRBV28 and TRBJ2-3; no definite D call. The receptor comes from a man aged 18 to 29 in good health. Sequencing was performed on memory CD8+ T cells sorted from blood. Documented subset: CD45RO+ cells pooled with CCR7-negative TemRA cells. The CDR3 DNA follows: TGTGCCAGCAGTTGGGCTCACGATACGCAGTATTTT. Protein: CASSWAHDTQYF.